This T cell receptor (beta chain) was sequenced in a study of cytomegalovirus exposure and HLA in healthy donors. Notes on the study in general: Highly shared sequence variants in one cluster were likely a sequencing artifact. In a later analysis, HLA-associated TCR beta chains were more clonally expanded than equally common others.

The V end lost 3 bases, the J end lost 0 bases, and 9 bases lay between the germline ends. CDR1 is MGHRA and CDR2 is YSYEKL in the germline V gene. The CDR3 length is 15 residues. A remark on this clone: Its target is not known.

PCR involved 60 Vbeta and 13 Jbeta primers. Here immunoSEQ multiplex PCR was the method, and the copy in TCRdb shows in-frame clones only, minus some. This sample has about 120,000 clones, with 77% found just once. The chain employs TRBV4-1 and TRBJ1-3; D not resolved. The receptor comes from a man in his forties in good health and CMV-seropositive. Sequencing was done on a sample of PBMCs. The CDR3 nucleotides read TGCGCCAGCAGCCAGTTAAGCATCTCTGGAAACACCATATATTTT. This gives the protein CASSQLSISGNTIYF.